This T cell receptor (beta chain) was documented in a study of cytomegalovirus exposure and HLA in healthy donors. About the research overall: Unique TCRs numbering approximately 81 million, obtained from HLA-typed donors, made up an early data release. Study-level results: Reportedly, fewer N-insertions than the 666-donor mean appeared in an Asian-associated ancestry cluster in a later analysis. Among the most significant clusters, several appeared linked to common viral pathogens in a later analysis. Across HLA loci, a later analysis found differing TCR association rates, with DRB1 most and HLA-C fewest.

The study ran its PCR with 60 Vbeta and 13 Jbeta primers. Some clones are missing from TCRdb's copy, which holds only in-frame ones; the method was immunoSEQ multiplex PCR. The table has roughly 140,000 clones, 60% to 80% seen once. Note on this clone: As yet, its antigen is unknown.

Input material: PBMCs. The receptor comes from a male donor in good health and CMV-seronegative.

The CDR3, as DNA: TGTGCCAGCAGTGAAGCAGGGGGGGTAAGGAATCAGCCCCAGCATTTT. This translates into CASSEAGGVRNQPQHF. The rearrangement uses TRBV6-1 and TRBJ1-5; tentatively, D is TRBD1 (6 bases). V lost 0 bases to trimming and J lost 4 bases, with 13 bases between them. The CDR3 contains 16 residues. In germline, CDR1 is MNHNS, CDR2 SASEGT.